This T cell receptor (beta chain) was identified during a study of T-cell memory formation after mild COVID-19. CDR1 and CDR2 (germline): ENHRY, SYGVKD. Trimming cost V 0 bases and J 4 bases, with 11 bases left between them. CDR3 length: 15 residues. TCRdb recomputed calls from the 5' RACE reads with MiXCR, one row per CDR3 protein. The sample consists of about 420,000 distinct CDR3 sequences, roughly a quarter of them appearing once. This clonotype showed up just a few times. The chain employs TRBV10-3 and TRBJ2-3; D gene unclear. The sample was PBMCs or a T cell subset sorted from them (not recorded which). The receptor comes from an adult woman who had mild COVID-19 (a few samples of this study predate the infection). Cell type and time point are not known. The CDR3 DNA sequence: TGTGCCATCAGTGAGTCGCGAAGGGCCGCAGATACGCAGTATTTT. Protein: CAISESRRAADTQYF.